This passage covers 4 T cell receptor beta chains from one sample sequenced in a study of T cells in Graves' hyperthyroidism and ophthalmopathy. Amplified TCR beta CDR3 regions came from RNA transcripts. The primer set for the first-round RT-PCR of the TCR CDR3 was HTBI. Via MiXCR, TCRdb re-called the multiplex PCR reads, giving one row per CDR3 protein. This repertoire shows fewer than 900,000 distinct CDR3 sequences, about a sixth found once; its top ten account for approximately 8%. Sequences were obtained from blood. The origin of the receptors is a man younger than 30 with Graves' hyperthyroidism.

This clonotype was detected many times. This chain uses TRBV28 with TRBJ1-5, with a possible D match to TRBD1 (5 bases). Trimming took off 3 bases at V and 5 bases at J, with 11 bases between the two ends. There are 14 residues in the CDR3. Germline lookup yields CDR1 MDHEN and CDR2 SYDVKM. In DNA form, the CDR3 reads TGTGCCAGCAGTTTGCCCCGGGGGGATCAGCCCCAGCATTTT. This encodes CASSLPRGDQPQHF.

V usage is TRBV7-9 and J usage is TRBJ2-5, with TRBD2 matching 7 bases. J lost 4 bases, V lost 3 bases, and 8 bases had no gene match. CDR3 length: 15 amino acids. The V gene's germline CDR1 is SEHNR and CDR2 FQNEAQ (reference sequence). CDR3 amino acids: CASSFGGGPTETQYF. In DNA, the CDR3 is TGTGCCAGCAGCTTCGGGGGAGGGCCCACAGAGACCCAGTACTTC.

The sample holds many counts of this clonotype. The rearrangement uses TRBV28 and TRBJ2-7; perhaps TRBD1 as D (6 bases). V was cut by 3 bases and J by 8 bases, with 11 bases left in between. The germline V gene encodes CDR1 MDHEN and CDR2 SYDVKM. CDR3 length: 12 residues. DNA of the CDR3: TGTGCCAGCAGTTTCTACAGGGAGAAGCAGTACTTC. Translating gives CASSFYREKQYF.

This clonotype was seen repeatedly, ten times or more. V and J are TRBV20-1 and TRBJ2-1; 7 bases are shared with TRBD2. Looked up from germline, CDR1 is DFQATT and CDR2 is SNEGSKA (reference sequence). This CDR3 is 15 amino acids long. V lost 2 bases, J lost 2 bases, and 6 bases stayed unmatched. CDR3 residues: CSARMTSRPYNEQFF. CDR3 bases: TGCAGTGCTAGAATGACTAGCAGACCCTACAATGAGCAGTTCTTC.